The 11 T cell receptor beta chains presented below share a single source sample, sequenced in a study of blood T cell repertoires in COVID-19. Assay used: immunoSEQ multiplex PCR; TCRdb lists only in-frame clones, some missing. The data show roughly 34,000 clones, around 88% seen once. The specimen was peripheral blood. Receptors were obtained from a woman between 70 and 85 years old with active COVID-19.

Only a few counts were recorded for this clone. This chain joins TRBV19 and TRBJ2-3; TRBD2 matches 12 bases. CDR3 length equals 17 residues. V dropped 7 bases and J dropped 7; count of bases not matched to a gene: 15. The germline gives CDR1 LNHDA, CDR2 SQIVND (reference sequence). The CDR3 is CASTSRTSGATSYTQYF. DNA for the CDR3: TGTGCCAGTACCTCACGGACTAGCGGGGCGACCTCCTATACGCAGTATTTT.

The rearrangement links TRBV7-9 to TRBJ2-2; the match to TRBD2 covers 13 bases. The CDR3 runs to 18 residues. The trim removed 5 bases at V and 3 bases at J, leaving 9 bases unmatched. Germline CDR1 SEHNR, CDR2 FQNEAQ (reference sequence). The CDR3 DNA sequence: TGTGCCAGCAGCGCATGGGGACTAGCGGGGCACGACACCGGGGAGCTGTTTTTT. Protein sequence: CASSAWGLAGHDTGELFF.

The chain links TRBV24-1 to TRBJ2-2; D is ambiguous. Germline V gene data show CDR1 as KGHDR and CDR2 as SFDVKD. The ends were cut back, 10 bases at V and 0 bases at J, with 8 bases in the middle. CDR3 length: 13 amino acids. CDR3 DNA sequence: TGTGCCACTTCCCTATCGAACACCGGGGAGCTGTTTTTT. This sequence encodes CATSLSNTGELFF.

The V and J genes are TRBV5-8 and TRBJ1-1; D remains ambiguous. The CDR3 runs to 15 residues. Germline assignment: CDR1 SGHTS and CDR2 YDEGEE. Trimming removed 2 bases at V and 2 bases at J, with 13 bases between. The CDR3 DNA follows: TGTGCCAGCAGCTTCCTCTTGACACCAAACACTGAAGCTTTCTTT. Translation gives CASSFLLTPNTEAFF.

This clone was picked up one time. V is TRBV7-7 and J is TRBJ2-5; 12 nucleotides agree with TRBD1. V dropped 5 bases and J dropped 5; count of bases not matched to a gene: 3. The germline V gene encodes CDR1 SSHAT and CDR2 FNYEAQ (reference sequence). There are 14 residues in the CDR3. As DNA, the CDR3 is TGTGCCAGCAGCGGGACAGGGGGCTCGGAGACCCAGTACTTC. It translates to CASSGTGGSETQYF.

CDR3 sequence: CASSLGGGRSRNTIYF. The DNA for the CDR3 is TGTGCCAGCAGCCTCGGAGGCGGCCGGAGCCGCAACACCATATATTTT. The rearrangement uses TRBV5-4 and TRBJ1-3; no clear D gene. The CDR3 spans 16 residues. The germline V gene has CDR1 SGHNT and CDR2 YYREEE (reference sequence). V was shortened by 4 bases and J by 7 bases, with 21 bases between the two germline ends.

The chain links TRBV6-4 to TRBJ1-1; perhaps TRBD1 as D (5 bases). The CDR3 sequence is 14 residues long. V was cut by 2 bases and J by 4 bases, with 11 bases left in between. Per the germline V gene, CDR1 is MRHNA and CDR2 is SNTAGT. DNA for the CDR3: TGTGCCAGCAGTGACGGTTCTGGGGCCACTGAAGCTTTCTTT. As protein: CASSDGSGATEAFF.

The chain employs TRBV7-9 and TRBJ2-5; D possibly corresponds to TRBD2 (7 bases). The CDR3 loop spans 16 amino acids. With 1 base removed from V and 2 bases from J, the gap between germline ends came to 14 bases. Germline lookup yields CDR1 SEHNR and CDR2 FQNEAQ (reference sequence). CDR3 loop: CASSLEAGQSQETQYF. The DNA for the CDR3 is TGTGCCAGCAGCTTAGAAGCGGGACAAAGTCAAGAGACCCAGTACTTC.

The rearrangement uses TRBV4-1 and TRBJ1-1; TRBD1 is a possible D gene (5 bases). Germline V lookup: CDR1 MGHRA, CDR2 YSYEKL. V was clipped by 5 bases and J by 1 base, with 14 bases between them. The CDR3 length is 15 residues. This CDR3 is CASSSGHLGNTEAFF. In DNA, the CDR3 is TGCGCCAGCAGCTCAGGACACCTGGGGAACACTGAAGCTTTCTTT.

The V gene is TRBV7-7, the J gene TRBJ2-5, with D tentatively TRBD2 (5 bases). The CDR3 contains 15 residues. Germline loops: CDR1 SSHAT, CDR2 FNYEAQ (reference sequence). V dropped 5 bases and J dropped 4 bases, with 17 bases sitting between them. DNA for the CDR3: TGTGCCAGCAGCCCGAGCGGACTTTCGGGAGAGACCCAGTACTTC. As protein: CASSPSGLSGETQYF.

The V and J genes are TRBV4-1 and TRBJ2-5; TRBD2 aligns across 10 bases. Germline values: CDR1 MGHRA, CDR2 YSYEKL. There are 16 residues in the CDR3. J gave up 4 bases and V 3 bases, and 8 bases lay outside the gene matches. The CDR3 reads CASSQGLAGVGETQYF. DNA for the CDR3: TGCGCCAGCAGCCAGGGCCTAGCGGGGGTAGGAGAGACCCAGTACTTC.